This TCR beta chain is drawn from a study of blood T cell repertoires in COVID-19. In the study overall: Samples of COVID-19 (acute and convalescent) were obtained from the United States, Italy and Spain. In each case, the material was cDNA or gDNA derived from T cells, B-cell-depleted T cells, or PBMCs.

Per the original methods: Reference gene primer amplification yielded estimated nucleated cell counts. Profiling relied on immunoSEQ multiplex PCR, and the TCRdb table lists in-frame clones only, not all of them. D and trimming come from the DNA, and the V and J calls and clone size come from that table. The table records 70,000 to 95,000 clones, roughly 87% of them present only once. CDR1 and CDR2 from the germline V gene are GTSNPN and SVGIG (reference sequence). The CDR3 consists of 13 residues. Trimming removed 2 bases from V and 4 bases from J, with 12 bases in between. The sample taken for sequencing was peripheral blood. The chain uses TRBV30 and TRBJ2-7; D remains unclear. The receptor was isolated from a man aged 50 or older with acute or convalescent COVID-19. CDR3: CAWSRIVGYEQYV. CDR3 nucleotides: TGTGCCTGGAGTAGAATTGTCGGGTACGAGCAGTACGTC.